This T cell receptor beta chain was captured in a study of early T cells in non-severe SARS-CoV-2 infection. Using its own MiXCR run on the 5' RACE reads, TCRdb lists one record per CDR3 protein. The repertoire consists of approximately 97,000 distinct CDR3 sequences, with 10% to 15% occurring once and the leading ten covering over 5%. This clonotype was counted between two and nine times. The CDR3 runs 11 residues. V was clipped by 0 bases and J by 6 bases, with 4 bases between them. Germline V gene lookup returns CDR1 SGHDT and CDR2 YYEEEE. Sequencing was carried out using whole blood. The clonotype comes from an adult who was a healthcare worker with PCR-confirmed SARS-CoV-2 infection or an uninfected control (not recorded which). The V and J genes are TRBV5-6 and TRBJ2-7; D remains unclear. Here the CDR3 DNA reads TGTGCCAGCAGCTTGGTATCCGAGCAGTACTTC. The encoded protein is CASSLVSEQYF.